These 24 T cell receptor beta chains originate from one sample sequenced in a study of T-cell reconstitution after alpha-beta-depleted transplantation in children (dated by TCRdb to about 2016). The receptor library was made with PCR. TCRdb shows the sequencer as Illumina HiSeq 2500. To normalize quantification of the TCRbeta repertoire, the TCR libraries were built with molecular barcoding that relied on unique molecular identifiers. TCRdb reanalyzed the raw reads on its own, using fastp at Q25 for trimming and MiXCR for clone calling, and kept in-frame beta chains. Identical CDR3 protein sequences are pooled into one entry, listed with their most common genes and DNA. This sample lists a few hundred thousand distinct CDR3 sequences; 25% to 30% were detected once. The ten largest clones add up to approximately 33% of the sample. What this sample's treatment or condition label stands for: allogeneic hematopoietic cell transplantation with graft depleted of TCRalphabeta T cells and CD19 B cells.

The sample in question was PBMCs, obtained before TCRalphabeta/CD19-depleted stem cell transplant. Receptors originate from a boy in the first two years of life with Wiskott-Aldrich syndrome, due to receive a stem cell transplant.

This clonotype was detected only a few times. The chain carries TRBV5-1 and TRBJ2-1, with 8 positions matching TRBD2. Unmatched junction bases numbered 3, after V lost 0 bases and J lost 4 bases. Germline V gene sequence: CDR1 SGHRS, CDR2 YFSETQ. This CDR3 is 15 amino acids long. The CDR3 region is CASSLELAEYNEQFF. The CDR3 DNA is TGCGCCAGCAGCTTGGAACTAGCGGAGTACAATGAGCAGTTCTTC. The full variable domain, rest sourced from reference TRBV5-1 and TRBJ2-1, is KAGVTQTPRYLIKTRGQQVTLSCSPISGHRSVSWYQQTPGQGLQFLFEYFSETQRNKGNFPGRFSGRQFSNSRSEMNVSTLELGDSALYLCASSLELAEYNEQFFGPGTRLTVL.

The chain employs TRBV5-1 and TRBJ2-7; D might be TRBD1 (6 bases). Looked up from germline, CDR1 is SGHRS and CDR2 is YFSETQ. This CDR3 comprises 17 residues. Trimming cost V 4 bases and J 6 bases, with 26 bases left between them. The CDR3 sequence is CASSPCITGQDGCEQYF. The DNA for the CDR3 is TGCGCCAGCAGCCCGTGCATTACAGGGCAAGATGGTTGCGAGCAGTACTTC.

This chain connects TRBV12-3 or TRBV12-4 to TRBJ2-3; a weak D match, TRBD2 (6 bases). The V end was cut by 7 bases, the J end by 5 bases, with 22 bases between. There are 16 residues in the CDR3. CDR3 coding DNA: TGTGCCAGCACCCCCAGAGAAGCGGTCGGGGGAGATACGCAGTATTTT. Protein product: CASTPREAVGGDTQYF.

The chain couples TRBV5-1 to TRBJ1-1; D is ambiguous. CDR3 length equals 15 residues. V lost 2 bases, J lost 0 bases, and 11 bases lay in between. Germline CDR1 and CDR2: SGHRS and YFSETQ. The CDR3 here is CASSFYGELNTEAFF. The CDR3 coding sequence is TGCGCCAGCAGCTTCTATGGGGAGTTGAACACTGAAGCTTTCTTT.

This clonotype was counted a few times. The V and J genes are TRBV3-1 and TRBJ1-1; 7 bases line up with TRBD1. This CDR3 spans 16 amino acids. The J segment lost 4 bases and the V segment lost 0 bases, leaving 8 bases of the junction unmatched. The germline V gene has CDR1 LGHDT and CDR2 YNNKEL (reference sequence). DNA of the CDR3: TGTGCCAGCAGCCAAGACAGGGGGACGGGTAGCACTGAAGCTTTCTTT. Translation: CASSQDRGTGSTEAFF.

The chain links TRBV20-1 to TRBJ2-3; 11 positions agree with TRBD2. The V and J ends lost 7 bases and 2 bases, in that order; junction bases with no gene match: 5. Germline V CDR1 and CDR2: DFQATT, SNEGSKA (reference sequence). The CDR3 sequence is 14 residues long. The CDR3 DNA reads as TGCAGTGTTGGGACTAGCGGATTCACAGATACGCAGTATTTT. Translation gives CSVGTSGFTDTQYF.

This clonotype was seen a few times. This rearrangement joins TRBV5-1 to TRBJ1-1; D is unresolved. The V end lost 0 bases, the J end lost 0 bases, and 6 bases lay between the germline ends. Germline CDR1 and CDR2: SGHRS and YFSETQ. The CDR3 is 14 residues long. As DNA, the CDR3 is TGCGCCAGCAGCTTGGTGGAATTGAACACTGAAGCTTTCTTT. Its translation: CASSLVELNTEAFF.

In this sample, this clonotype turned up once. This sequence joins TRBV12-3 or TRBV12-4 and TRBJ2-5; D might be TRBD1 or TRBD2, each matching 5 bases. The CDR3 has 13 residues. V gave up 2 bases and J gave up 7 bases, with 11 bases separating them. The CDR3 reads CASSLTQRGTQYF. For the CDR3, the DNA is TGTGCCAGCAGTTTAACCCAGAGGGGGACCCAGTACTTC.

This clonotype was recorded a few times. The rearrangement joins TRBV28 to TRBJ2-3, with D hard to call. The CDR3 has 13 residues. V gave up 3 bases and J gave up 4 bases, with 8 bases separating them. Germline V gives CDR1 MDHEN, CDR2 SYDVKM. CDR3 protein: CASSFLVPDTQYF. Here the CDR3 DNA reads TGTGCCAGCAGTTTTTTAGTCCCAGATACGCAGTATTTT.

The rearrangement uses TRBV7-2 and TRBJ2-4; the D gene is possibly TRBD2 (7 bases). The CDR3 is 13 residues long. V lost 1 base and J 11 bases, leaving 12 bases between the germline ends. Germline V gene lookup returns CDR1 SGHTA and CDR2 FQGNSA. CDR3 residues: CASSLVGGDVQYF. The CDR3, as DNA: TGTGCCAGCAGCTTAGTAGGGGGGGACGTTCAGTACTTC.

The chain joins TRBV18 to TRBJ1-1; weak D call: TRBD1 (5 bases). The V end was cut by 6 bases, the J end by 0 bases, with 20 bases between. The CDR3 loop spans 17 amino acids. Germline lookup yields CDR1 KGHSH and CDR2 LQKENI. The CDR3 loop reads CASSLEVAGSMNTEAFF. CDR3 bases: TGTGCCAGCTCCCTAGAGGTGGCAGGGAGTATGAACACTGAAGCTTTCTTT. Combining the CDR3 with reference TRBV18 and TRBJ1-1 gives the whole variable domain NAGVMQNPRHLVRRRGQEARLRCSPMKGHSHVYWYRQLPEEGLKFMVYLQKENIIDESGMPKERFSAEFPKEGPSILRIQQVVRGDSAAYFCASSLEVAGSMNTEAFFGQGTRLTVV.

The chain uses TRBV7-2 and TRBJ2-3; D is undetermined. In germline, CDR1 is SGHTA, CDR2 FQGNSA. Trimming shortened V by 2 bases and J by 4 bases, and 13 bases separated the two germline ends. The CDR3 consists of 15 residues. The CDR3 sequence is CASSLSPNEADTQYF. In DNA, the CDR3 is TGTGCCAGCAGCTTAAGCCCAAATGAGGCAGATACGCAGTATTTT.

This clonotype turned up a few times. The chain couples TRBV4-2 to TRBJ2-1; D remains unclear. Germline CDR1 reads LGHNA; CDR2 reads YNFKEQ. V was clipped by 3 bases and J by 5 bases, with 8 bases between them. The CDR3 extends over 13 amino acids. CDR3 bases: TGTGCCAGCAGCCACTACAAGAACAATGAGCAGTTCTTC. As protein: CASSHYKNNEQFF.

V gene TRBV5-1 combines with J gene TRBJ2-7; D not resolved. Germline lookup yields CDR1 SGHRS and CDR2 YFSETQ. Between the trimmed V and J ends, which lost 0 bases and 2 bases, there was a span of 9 bases. CDR3 length: 14 residues. Written as DNA, the CDR3 is TGCGCCAGCAGCTTGGCTCACGGAACCTACGAGCAGTACTTC. Its translation: CASSLAHGTYEQYF. The full variable domain, completed using reference TRBV5-1 and TRBJ2-7, is KAGVTQTPRYLIKTRGQQVTLSCSPISGHRSVSWYQQTPGQGLQFLFEYFSETQRNKGNFPGRFSGRQFSNSRSEMNVSTLELGDSALYLCASSLAHGTYEQYFGPGTRLTVT.

This chain connects TRBV20-1 to TRBJ1-1; possibly TRBD1 for D (5 bases). V lost 6 bases and J lost 1, with 15 bases in between. The length of the CDR3 is 14 residues. CDR1 DFQATT and CDR2 SNEGSKA come from the germline V gene (reference sequence). CDR3 bases: TGCAGTGCCCGCGGGGCCAACCAGAACACTGAAGCTTTCTTT. This sequence encodes CSARGANQNTEAFF.

CDR3: CASSQALLPLNTEAFF. CDR3 coding DNA: TGCGCCAGCAGCCAAGCTCTATTGCCTTTGAACACTGAAGCTTTCTTT. This chain joins TRBV4-1 and TRBJ1-1; no clear D. This CDR3 contains 16 residues. The V end lost 1 base, the J end lost 0 bases, and 12 bases lay between the germline ends. Germline V CDR1 and CDR2: MGHRA, YSYEKL.

This clonotype was observed a handful of times. The chain recombines TRBV7-2 with TRBJ1-2, with D tentatively TRBD1 (5 bases). Looked up from germline, CDR1 is SGHTA and CDR2 is FQGNSA. This CDR3 is 16 amino acids long. The ends were cut back, 1 base at V and 4 bases at J, with 16 bases in the middle. The CDR3 sequence: CASSLDGGGSGYGYTF. CDR3 nucleotides: TGTGCCAGCAGCTTAGACGGGGGAGGGTCGGGCTATGGCTACACCTTC.

There are a few counts of this clonotype. The chain recombines TRBV12-3 or TRBV12-4 with TRBJ2-4; D is possibly TRBD2 (6 bases). Trimming cost V 6 bases and J 6 bases, with 15 bases left between them. This CDR3 spans 14 amino acids. Here the CDR3 reads CASRPGTGPNIQYF. The CDR3, as DNA: TGTGCCAGCAGGCCCGGGACTGGCCCAAACATTCAGTACTTC.

V is TRBV4-2 and J is TRBJ2-7, with D perhaps given as TRBD1 or TRBD2 (5 bases each). The CDR3 contains 17 residues. V was trimmed by 2 bases and J by 2 bases, leaving 19 bases between them. Germline CDR1 reads LGHNA; CDR2 reads YNFKEQ. CDR3 region: CASSQRWPRDGAYEQYF. The CDR3 DNA reads TGTGCCAGCAGCCAACGATGGCCACGGGACGGAGCCTACGAGCAGTACTTC.

The table lists this clonotype with a few counts. This chain uses TRBV29-1 with TRBJ1-4; the D gene is possibly TRBD1 (6 bases). Germline V gives CDR1 SQVTM, CDR2 ANQGSEA. Deletions cut 6 bases from V and 0 bases from J, with 8 bases between. The CDR3 totals 13 residues. The CDR3 loop reads CSVPGATNEKLFF. DNA for the CDR3: TGCAGCGTCCCAGGGGCAACTAATGAAAAACTGTTTTTT.

This rearrangement joins TRBV7-7 to TRBJ2-3; 7 bases are a match to TRBD2. CDR1 and CDR2 from the germline V gene are SSHAT and FNYEAQ (reference sequence). The CDR3 totals 15 residues. V trimming: 5 bases; J trimming: 0 bases; junction bases outside the gene matches: 5. CDR3: CASSPGGSSTDTQYF. CDR3 DNA sequence: TGTGCCAGCAGCCCGGGGGGTTCTAGCACAGATACGCAGTATTTT.

This clonotype was counted a few times. The gene calls are TRBV20-1 and TRBJ2-7, with 7 bases identical to TRBD2. The CDR3 covers 13 residues. Germline V gene sequence: CDR1 DFQATT, CDR2 SNEGSKA (reference sequence). V lost 6 bases and J lost 1; bases outside the gene matches: 6. CDR3: CSARGRESYEQYF. The CDR3 DNA follows: TGCAGTGCGCGGGGGAGGGAATCCTACGAGCAGTACTTC.

The J gene is TRBJ2-7, the V gene TRBV5-4, with TRBD2 identical over 10 bases. This CDR3 spans 16 amino acids. Germline CDR1 SGHNT, CDR2 YYREEE (reference sequence). V gave up 2 bases and J gave up 4 bases; unmatched junction bases: 9. CDR3 region: CASSFLVGLAEYEQYF. The CDR3 nucleotides are TGTGCCAGCAGCTTTTTAGTCGGACTAGCGGAGTACGAGCAGTACTTC.

The V call is TRBV5-1, the J call TRBJ1-4, with a possible D match to TRBD1 (5 bases). This CDR3 has 15 residues. In germline, CDR1 is SGHRS, CDR2 YFSETQ. V lost 0 bases to trimming and J lost 5 bases, with 11 bases between them. Written as DNA, the CDR3 is TGCGCCAGCAGCTTGGCGGGGGTAGGGAATGAAAAACTGTTTTTT. Translated: CASSLAGVGNEKLFF.